This T cell receptor beta chain was found in a study of cytomegalovirus exposure and HLA in healthy donors. The germline CDR1 and CDR2 sequences are SGHAT and FQNNGV. The V gene lost 1 base and the J gene lost 2 bases, with 16 bases spanning the gap. This CDR3 comprises 17 residues. With regard to this clone: Its antigen is undetermined.

Study results and limitations: TCR beta sequences reportedly predicted the HLA-A and HLA-B alleles of most subjects accurately. In an earlier analysis, productive rearrangement rates for most beta V segments clustered near 87% or 30%.

With 60 Vbeta and 13 Jbeta primers, the PCR was carried out. Assay used: immunoSEQ multiplex PCR; TCRdb lists only in-frame clones, some missing. The sample lists approximately 140,000 clones; around 80% were seen once. The sequence was collected from a man between 35 and 55 years old in good health and CMV-seropositive. What was sequenced was PBMCs. The chain recombines TRBV11-2 with TRBJ2-3; D might be TRBD1 (5 bases). Here the CDR3 reads CASSLGGHYQLTDTQYF. DNA for the CDR3: TGTGCCAGCAGCTTAGGTGGACATTACCAACTCACAGATACGCAGTATTTT.